This T cell receptor (beta chain) was identified in a study of cytomegalovirus exposure and HLA in healthy donors. Study-wide findings and caveats: The authors confirmed in vitro that three CMV-associated chains were specific for CMV antigens. Listed as cytomegalovirus-associated were 150 or so TCR beta chains.

Germline V CDR1 and CDR2: SGHDT, YYEEEE. This CDR3 has 12 residues. The ends were cut back, 1 base at V and 7 bases at J, with 8 bases in the middle. Remarks on this clone: Antigen specificity is unknown.

The data were produced by immunoSEQ multiplex PCR, yet TCRdb's version contains in-frame clones alone and is incomplete. The sample shows roughly 270,000 clones, approximately 87% of them seen only once. Material: PBMCs. The chain joins TRBV5-6 to TRBJ1-2; D possibly corresponds to TRBD1 (5 bases). The receptor was derived from a young woman in good health and CMV-seronegative. CDR3 bases: TGTGCCAGCAGCTTGCGGGGGACTGGCTACACCTTC. It encodes CASSLRGTGYTF.